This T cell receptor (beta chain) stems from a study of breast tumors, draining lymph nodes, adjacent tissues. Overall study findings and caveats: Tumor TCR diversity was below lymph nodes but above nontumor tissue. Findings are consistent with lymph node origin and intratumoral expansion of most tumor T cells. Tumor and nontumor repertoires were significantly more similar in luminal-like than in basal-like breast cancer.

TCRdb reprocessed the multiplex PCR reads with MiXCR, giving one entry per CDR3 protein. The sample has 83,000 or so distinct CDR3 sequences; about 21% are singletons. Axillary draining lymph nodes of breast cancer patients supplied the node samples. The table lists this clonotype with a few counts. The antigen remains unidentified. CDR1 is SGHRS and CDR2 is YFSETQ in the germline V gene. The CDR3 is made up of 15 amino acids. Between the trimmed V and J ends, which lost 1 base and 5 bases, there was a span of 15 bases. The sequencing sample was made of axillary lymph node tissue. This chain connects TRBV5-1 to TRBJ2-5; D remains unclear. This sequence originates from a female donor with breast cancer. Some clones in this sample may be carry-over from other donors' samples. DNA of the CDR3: TGCGCCAGCAGCTTGTATGACCTACGGCGGGAGACCCAGTACTTC. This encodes CASSLYDLRRETQYF.